The 18 T cell receptor beta chains below were found in one sample sequenced in a study of identical twins. One entry per CDR3 protein, called by TCRdb with MiXCR from the 5' RACE reads. The sample yields roughly 200,000 distinct CDR3 sequences, around 6.9% seen once. These data also formed part of another study, on yellow fever vaccine responses in identical twins.

The sample was memory (CD45RO+) T cells sorted from blood. The receptors stem from a woman aged 18-35 years in good health.

The chain is built from TRBV18 and TRBJ1-4, with TRBD1 as a possible D gene (5 bases). Germline values: CDR1 KGHSH, CDR2 LQKENI. The V and J ends lost 2 bases and 5 bases respectively, with 12 bases between them. The CDR3 covers 15 residues. The CDR3 loop reads CASSPVTGTNEKLFF. The CDR3 DNA reads as TGTGCCAGCTCACCAGTGACCGGGACGAATGAAAAACTGTTTTTT.

In this sample, this clonotype turned up many times. The chain couples TRBV7-2 to TRBJ2-2; D possibly corresponds to TRBD1 (6 bases). Germline V gene lookup returns CDR1 SGHTA and CDR2 FQGNSA. With 1 base removed from V and 6 bases from J, the gap between germline ends came to 12 bases. CDR3 size: 15 residues. For the CDR3, the DNA is TGTGCCAGCAGCTTAGTACAGGGAGTCGCCGGGGAGCTGTTTTTT. It is translated as CASSLVQGVAGELFF. Full variable domain (outside the CDR3, taken from reference TRBV7-2 and TRBJ2-2): GAGVSQSPSNKVTEKGKDVELRCDPISGHTALYWYRQSLGQGLEFLIYFQGNSAPDKSGLPSDRFSAERTGGSVSTLTIQRTQQEDSAVYLCASSLVQGVAGELFFGEGSRLTVL.

V is TRBV7-9 and J is TRBJ2-7; D is uncertain. Germline CDR1 is SEHNR and CDR2 is FQNEAQ (reference sequence). The CDR3 totals 13 residues. Trimming pared 0 bases from V and 3 bases from J, leaving 6 bases between. CDR3 amino acids: CASSLATLYEQYF. In nucleotides, the CDR3 is TGTGCCAGCAGCTTAGCTACCCTCTACGAGCAGTACTTC.

The table lists this clonotype with many counts. The CDR3 sequence is CSATTGGDHNEQFF. The CDR3 nucleotides read TGCAGTGCTACGACAGGGGGCGACCACAATGAGCAGTTCTTC. The chain couples TRBV20-1 to TRBJ2-1; 10 nucleotides line up with TRBD1. V was clipped by 4 bases and J by 5 bases; unmatched bases: 5. From germline, CDR1 is DFQATT and CDR2 SNEGSKA (reference sequence). The length of the CDR3 is 14 residues.

The chain links TRBV12-3 or TRBV12-4 to TRBJ2-1, with D possibly matching TRBD2 (6 bases). The CDR3 extends over 15 amino acids. Trimming pared 0 bases from V and 8 bases from J, leaving 14 bases between. The CDR3 sequence is CASSLAGGPFYEQFF. The CDR3, as DNA: TGTGCCAGCAGTTTAGCGGGAGGACCTTTCTATGAGCAGTTCTTC.

This chain joins TRBV7-6 and TRBJ2-5; weak D call: TRBD1 (6 bases). Germline V gives CDR1 SGHVS, CDR2 FNYEAQ. This CDR3 contains 15 residues. V was trimmed by 5 bases and J by 1 base, leaving 14 bases between them. The CDR3 protein is CASSADGGSQETQYF. DNA for the CDR3: TGTGCCAGCAGCGCAGATGGGGGCAGCCAAGAGACCCAGTACTTC.

This chain joins TRBV28 and TRBJ2-1, with 10 bases identical to TRBD1. The J call is in doubt because the DNA end fits TRBJ2-7 better. The CDR3 consists of 15 residues. Per germline, CDR1 MDHEN and CDR2 SYDVKM. The CDR3 DNA reads TGTGCCAGCAGTCTCCCGGGACAGGGGCCCAATGAGCAGTACTTC. This sequence encodes CASSLPGQGPNEQYF.

The rearrangement joins TRBV7-6 to TRBJ1-3; no clear D gene. The CDR3 is 14 amino acids. Germline V gene lookup returns CDR1 SGHVS and CDR2 FNYEAQ. Trimming cost V 1 base and J 0 bases, with 4 bases left between them. CDR3 sequence (DNA): TGTGCCAGCAGCTTAGAAGTCTCTGGAAACACCATATATTTT. Translation gives CASSLEVSGNTIYF.

Here the CDR3 DNA reads TGTGCCAGCAGTAGGACGCCGGGACTAGCGGGAGGGAGCGCAGATACGCAGTATTTT. Its translation is CASSRTPGLAGGSADTQYF. The chain links TRBV12-3 or TRBV12-4 to TRBJ2-3; 16 bases align to TRBD2. The length of the CDR3 is 19 residues. Trimming took 5 bases from V and 4 from J; bases not matched to a gene: 12.

The chain recombines TRBV11-2 with TRBJ2-1; 15 nucleotides match TRBD2. The CDR3 runs to 16 residues. V lost 6 bases and J lost 10; bases outside the gene matches: 10. Germline V gives CDR1 SGHAT, CDR2 FQNNGV. The CDR3 loop is CASRLPGTSGRHEQFF. In DNA, the CDR3 is TGTGCCAGCAGACTACCCGGGACTAGCGGGAGGCACGAGCAGTTCTTC.

Many counts were recorded for this clonotype. The J gene is TRBJ2-7, the V gene TRBV6-2 or TRBV6-3; D might be TRBD1 or TRBD2, each matching 5 bases. Germline CDR1 and CDR2: MNHEY and SVGEGT. Trimming left V 10 bases short and J 2 bases short, with 15 bases between. This CDR3 comprises 13 residues. CDR3 region: CATFRGRAYEQYF. The CDR3 nucleotides read TGTGCCACCTTCCGGGGCAGGGCCTACGAGCAGTACTTC.

This clonotype was seen more than once but under ten times. One end of the junction is discordant with germline, which a read error may explain. This chain joins TRBV7-7 and TRBJ2-1, with 12 nucleotides matching TRBD1. Germline-derived CDR1 and CDR2 are SSHAT and FNYEAQ (reference sequence). The CDR3 extends over 15 amino acids. CDR3 nucleotide sequence: TGTGCTAGCAGCCCCCGGGACAGGGGGCGTGGAGAGCAGTTCTTC. Protein sequence: CASSPRDRGRGEQFF.

This clonotype was counted between two and nine times. This sequence joins TRBV30 and TRBJ2-2; the D gene is possibly TRBD2 (6 bases). The CDR3 has 13 residues. The V gene lost 4 bases and the J gene lost 8 bases, with 14 bases spanning the gap. Germline lookup yields CDR1 GTSNPN and CDR2 SVGIG (reference sequence). The DNA of the CDR3 is TGTGCCTGGACGGGAGCTGTGAGGGGGGAGCTGTTTTTT. It yields the protein CAWTGAVRGELFF.

The chain uses TRBV27 and TRBJ2-1; 12 positions agree with TRBD2. The CDR3 is 15 residues long. CDR1 and CDR2 from the germline V gene are MNHEY and SMNVEV (reference sequence). J was trimmed by 9 bases and V by 6 bases; bases with no gene match: 9. The CDR3 DNA follows: TGTGCCAGCAGCCCTAGACTAGCGGGAGTCATTGAGCAGTTCTTC. It specifies CASSPRLAGVIEQFF.

The chain employs TRBV20-1 and TRBJ2-3, with TRBD2 identical over 8 bases. J lost 5 bases, V lost 4 bases, and 8 bases had no gene match. The germline gives CDR1 DFQATT, CDR2 SNEGSKA (reference sequence). CDR3 length: 14 residues. Written as DNA, the CDR3 is TGCAGTGCTATGAAGCGGGAGATGGAAGATACGCAGTATTTT. It is translated as CSAMKREMEDTQYF.

This clonotype was seen a handful of times. The V gene is TRBV10-3, the J gene TRBJ2-2, with TRBD1 matching over 9 bases. This CDR3 is 18 amino acids long. Germline V gene data show CDR1 as ENHRY and CDR2 as SYGVKD. J was trimmed by 5 bases and V by 10 bases; bases with no gene match: 20. The DNA of the CDR3 is TGTGCCAGCAGGGAGTCGGGACAGGGATTTTATCGGACCGGGGAGCTGTTTTTT. This sequence encodes CASRESGQGFYRTGELFF.

This clonotype rates as medium-sized. The V call is TRBV14, the J call TRBJ1-5, with D unresolved. V was trimmed by 1 base and J by 0 bases, leaving 13 bases between them. Germline V gives CDR1 SGHDN, CDR2 FVKESK. The CDR3 runs 17 residues. CDR3 DNA sequence: TGTGCCAGCAGCCAAGTCGTGCGCAGTCTTAGCAATCAGCCCCAGCATTTT. It encodes CASSQVVRSLSNQPQHF.

This rearrangement joins TRBV6-1 to TRBJ2-1, with 11 nucleotides matching TRBD2. The ends lost 6 bases at V and 4 bases at J; junction bases unmatched: 2. Looked up from germline, CDR1 is MNHNS and CDR2 is SASEGT. The CDR3 consists of 14 residues. The CDR3 loop reads CASRGLAEYNEQFF. CDR3 sequence (DNA): TGTGCCAGCAGGGGACTAGCGGAATACAATGAGCAGTTCTTC.